Sequencing of this T cell receptor beta chain was carried out in a study of CD8 T cells in ankylosing spondylitis. The germline V gene encodes CDR1 SQVTM and CDR2 ANQGSEA. V lost 3 bases, J lost 2 bases, and 8 bases lay in between. There are 12 residues in the CDR3. Overall study results and limits: Seven to nine highly homologous variants formed a TCR beta motif that appeared characteristic of ankylosing spondylitis blood. Both synovial fluid and blood in reactive arthritis had previously been reported to carry some motif variants. As reported, disease-linked clones showed significant enrichment in matched ankylosing spondylitis synovial fluid. Peripheral blood held disease-linked clones only at relatively low frequency, and these were CD8+.

Quantitative barcoded 5'-RACE was used to prepare TCR beta libraries. TCRdb used MiXCR to reprocess the 5' RACE reads, holding one entry per CDR3 protein. The profile shows roughly 220,000 distinct CDR3 sequences, around 17% of them singletons. As for this clonotype: The antigen is undetermined.

The chain is built from TRBV29-1 and TRBJ2-7; possible D gene TRBD1, 5 bases. This sequence was found in a male donor with ankylosing spondylitis. Sample: blood, either unsorted or a sorted T cell fraction (not recorded which). The chain's CDR3 is CSVEVRAYEQYF. The CDR3 nucleotides read TGCAGCGTTGAGGTCAGGGCCTACGAGCAGTACTTC.